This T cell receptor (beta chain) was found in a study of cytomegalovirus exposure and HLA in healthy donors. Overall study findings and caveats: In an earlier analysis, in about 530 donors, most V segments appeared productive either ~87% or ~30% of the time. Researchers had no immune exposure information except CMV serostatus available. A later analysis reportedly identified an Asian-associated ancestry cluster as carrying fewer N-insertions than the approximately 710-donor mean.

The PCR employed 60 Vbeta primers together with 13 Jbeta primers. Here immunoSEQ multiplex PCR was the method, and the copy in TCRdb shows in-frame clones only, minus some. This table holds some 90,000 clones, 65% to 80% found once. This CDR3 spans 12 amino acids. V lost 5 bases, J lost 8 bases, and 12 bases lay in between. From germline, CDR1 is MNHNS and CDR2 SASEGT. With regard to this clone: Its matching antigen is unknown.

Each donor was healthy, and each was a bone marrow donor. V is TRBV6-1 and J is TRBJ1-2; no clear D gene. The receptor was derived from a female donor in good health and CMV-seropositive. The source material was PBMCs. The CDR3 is CASSIRYNGYTF. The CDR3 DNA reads TGTGCCAGCAGTATTCGATACAACGGCTACACCTTC.